The 21 T cell receptor beta chains reported below all come from one sample, sequenced in a study of technical replicates of blood from a few donors (TCRdb year 2017). Library preparation employed the immunoSEQ multiplex PCR assay. In TCRdb, the immuneACCESS table is reduced to in-frame sequences with V and J assigned. These tables do not hold every clone; where another copy was compared, an unresolved V gene accounts for under half, and the others remain unexplained. The sample table shows 80,000 to 100,000 clones, and 92% are seen once. The ten largest clonotypes hold 0.27% of the sample. Sequenced input: T cells isolated from PBMCs. These receptors were obtained from a human donor in good health.

The chain recombines TRBV5-1 with TRBJ1-2; TRBD1 is a possible D gene (6 bases). Germline CDR1 and CDR2: SGHRS and YFSETQ. The CDR3 is made up of 13 amino acids. Trimming removed 0 bases from V and 6 bases from J, with 9 bases in between. The CDR3 DNA reads TGCGCCAGCAGCTTGGATCGGACAGATGGCTACACCTTC. It yields the protein CASSLDRTDGYTF. The variable domain in full, completed from reference TRBV5-1 and TRBJ1-2, reads KAGVTQTPRYLIKTRGQQVTLSCSPISGHRSVSWYQQTPGQGLQFLFEYFSETQRNKGNFPGRFSGRQFSNSRSEMNVSTLELGDSALYLCASSLDRTDGYTFGSGTRLTVV.

The chain is built from TRBV9 and TRBJ1-6, with TRBD1 identical over 7 bases. This CDR3 has 15 amino acids. After removal of 0 bases from V and 10 bases from J, the junction contained 7 bases not matched to a gene. Per the germline V gene, CDR1 is SGDLS and CDR2 is YYNGEE. CDR3 nucleotides: TGTGCCAGCAGCGTAGCTCGCAGGGGGAACTCACCCCTCCACTTT. It translates to CASSVARRGNSPLHF.

This chain joins TRBV29-1 and TRBJ2-1; 7 positions agree with TRBD1. CDR1 is SQVTM and CDR2 is ANQGSEA in the germline V gene. The CDR3 runs 16 residues. The junction had 9 bases not matched to a gene; V was cut back by 0 bases and J by 4 bases. The CDR3 nucleotides are TGCAGCGTTGAAGAAAGAGGGGGCGCCTTTTACAATGAGCAGTTCTTC. This gives the protein CSVEERGGAFYNEQFF.

This clone has just one count. This rearrangement joins TRBV28 to TRBJ2-7; 11 bases align to TRBD1. Trimming took 6 bases from V and 1 from J; bases not matched to a gene: 2. The CDR3 is 14 amino acids. Germline V gene sequence: CDR1 MDHEN, CDR2 SYDVKM. In nucleotides, the CDR3 is TGTGCCAGCAGCCGGGACAGGGGGTCCTACGAGCAGTACTTC. Amino acids: CASSRDRGSYEQYF. The complete variable domain, with remaining parts taken from reference TRBV28 and TRBJ2-7, reads DVKVTQSSRYLVKRTGEKVFLECVQDMDHENMFWYRQDPGLGLRLIYFSYDVKMKEKGDIPEGYSVSREKKERFSLILESASTNQTSMYLCASSRDRGSYEQYFGPGTRLTVT.

The chain employs TRBV23-1 and TRBJ2-7; 8 bases line up with TRBD1. TRBV23-1 is an ORF for which the function is uncertain. V trimming: 6 bases; J trimming: 1 base; junction bases outside the gene matches: 8. The CDR3 has 15 amino acids. In DNA, the CDR3 is TGCGCCAGCAGGGCAGACAGGGGAAAATCCTACGAGCAGTACTTC. Its translation: CASRADRGKSYEQYF.

This clone was counted a single time. The chain joins TRBV2 to TRBJ2-5, with 12 positions matching TRBD1. With V trimmed by 6 bases and J by 5 bases, 7 bases remained unmatched. Looked up from germline, CDR1 is SNHLY and CDR2 is FYNNEI. There are 15 residues in the CDR3. The CDR3 sequence: CASRSGTGGRETQYF. CDR3 nucleotides: TGTGCCAGCAGGTCCGGGACAGGGGGCAGGGAGACCCAGTACTTC.

The V and J genes are TRBV9 and TRBJ2-3, with 9 bases fitting TRBD2. Germline assignment: CDR1 SGDLS and CDR2 YYNGEE. This CDR3 contains 16 residues. V lost 0 bases, J lost 7 bases, and 9 bases stayed unmatched. The CDR3 region is CASSVDARGGPNTQYF. The CDR3 DNA reads TGTGCCAGCAGCGTAGACGCGCGGGGGGGCCCAAATACGCAGTATTTT.

This chain joins TRBV30 and TRBJ2-1; TRBD2 aligns across 7 bases. The germline gives CDR1 GTSNPN, CDR2 SVGIG (reference sequence). The CDR3 has 15 amino acids. Trimming at V came to 0 bases and at J to 5 bases, leaving 7 bases not matched to a gene. The CDR3 nucleotides read TGTGCCTGGAGTGTACCCAGCGGGGCGAACAATGAGCAGTTCTTC. This gives the protein CAWSVPSGANNEQFF.

The rearrangement links TRBV4-1 to TRBJ2-1, with TRBD2 as a possible D gene (6 bases). This CDR3 has 15 amino acids. The V gene lost 4 bases and the J gene lost 5 bases, with 15 bases spanning the gap. In germline, CDR1 is MGHRA, CDR2 YSYEKL. CDR3 in amino acids: CASSREAGSHNEQFF. For the CDR3, the DNA is TGCGCCAGCAGCCGCGAGGCGGGGTCCCACAATGAGCAGTTCTTC.

V gene TRBV9 combines with J gene TRBJ2-5; 7 bases match TRBD2. V lost 0 bases to trimming and J lost 6 bases; unmatched junction nucleotides: 8. Germline CDR1 SGDLS, CDR2 YYNGEE. The CDR3 consists of 15 residues. In DNA, the CDR3 is TGTGCCAGCAGCGTAGCTGAGGGAGGGACGCAGACCCAGTACTTC. Translated: CASSVAEGGTQTQYF.

This chain joins TRBV5-1 and TRBJ1-5, with TRBD1 matching 9 bases. Germline CDR1 SGHRS, CDR2 YFSETQ. The V gene end was trimmed by 4 bases and the J gene end by 5 bases; junction bases not matched to a gene: 7. The CDR3 contains 15 residues. The chain's CDR3 is CASSPGQGGHQPQHF. For the CDR3, the DNA is TGCGCCAGCAGCCCGGGACAGGGAGGTCATCAGCCCCAGCATTTT. The full variable domain, with the rest looked up from reference TRBV5-1 and TRBJ1-5, is KAGVTQTPRYLIKTRGQQVTLSCSPISGHRSVSWYQQTPGQGLQFLFEYFSETQRNKGNFPGRFSGRQFSNSRSEMNVSTLELGDSALYLCASSPGQGGHQPQHFGDGTRLSIL.

The chain is built from TRBV11-2 and TRBJ1-6; 10 nucleotides match TRBD1. This CDR3 has 15 residues. The trim removed 5 bases at V and 7 bases at J, leaving 5 bases unmatched. Germline CDR1 reads SGHAT; CDR2 reads FQNNGV. The CDR3 region has the DNA TGTGCCAGCAGCCTCATGGGACAGGGGAATTCACCCCTCCACTTT. Its protein is CASSLMGQGNSPLHF.

The chain combines TRBV5-5 with TRBJ2-3, with D possibly matching TRBD1 (5 bases). The germline V gene encodes CDR1 SGHKS and CDR2 YYEKEE (reference sequence). The V and J ends lost 2 bases and 4 bases respectively, with 29 bases between them. The CDR3 has 20 amino acids. CDR3 sequence (DNA): TGTGCCAGCAGCTTTGGTGGATGGGTGCAGGGCTATAAGGGTGCAGATACGCAGTATTTT. This sequence encodes CASSFGGWVQGYKGADTQYF.

The V and J genes are TRBV4-1 and TRBJ2-1; 15 bases are shared with TRBD2. Unmatched junction bases numbered 10, after V lost 0 bases and J lost 4 bases. This CDR3 is built from 20 residues. Per germline, CDR1 MGHRA and CDR2 YSYEKL. The chain's CDR3 is CASSQDAGTSGRSYYNEQFF. CDR3 nucleotide sequence: TGCGCCAGCAGCCAAGATGCCGGGACTAGCGGGAGGTCATATTACAATGAGCAGTTCTTC.

This chain links TRBV2 with TRBJ2-2, with 9 bases lining up with TRBD1. Trimming removed 10 bases from V and 4 bases from J; junction bases left unmatched: 7. The CDR3 has 14 amino acids. Germline V gene data show CDR1 as SNHLY and CDR2 as FYNNEI. CDR3 coding DNA: TGTGCCAACCGGGGACAGGGCCCCACCGGGGAGCTGTTTTTT. The encoded protein is CANRGQGPTGELFF.

The CDR3 coding sequence is TGCGCCAGCAGCTTGGGGGTTCTTGGGCCGAATCAGCCCCAGCATTTT. Translating gives CASSLGVLGPNQPQHF. The chain has TRBV5-1 and TRBJ1-5; unclear D gene. The CDR3 covers 16 residues. V lost 0 bases and J 4 bases, leaving 14 bases between the germline ends. Germline V CDR1 and CDR2: SGHRS, YFSETQ.

The chain carries TRBV6-5 and TRBJ2-1, with D possibly being TRBD2 (6 bases). The CDR3 loop spans 16 amino acids. CDR1 is MNHEY, CDR2 SVGAGI, per germline. Trimming removed 0 bases at V and 5 bases at J, with 14 bases between. This CDR3 reads CASSYSPAGGHNEQFF. As DNA, the CDR3 is TGTGCCAGCAGTTACTCGCCAGCGGGTGGTCACAATGAGCAGTTCTTC.

The rearrangement joins TRBV6-5 to TRBJ1-2; D is perhaps TRBD1 (5 bases). The V and J ends lost 2 bases and 8 bases respectively, with 18 bases between them. The CDR3 covers 15 residues. Germline CDR1 is MNHEY and CDR2 is SVGAGI. This CDR3 reads CASSYEAGRMRGYTF. Here the CDR3 DNA reads TGTGCCAGCAGTTACGAGGCAGGGAGGATGAGGGGCTACACCTTC.

The V call is TRBV5-6, the J call TRBJ2-7; D gene uncertain. Germline-derived CDR1 and CDR2 are SGHDT and YYEEEE. Trimming cost V 3 bases and J 0 bases, with 16 bases left between them. The CDR3 sequence is 16 residues long. CDR3: CASSSTVGVSSYEQYF. DNA for the CDR3: TGTGCCAGCAGCTCCACAGTCGGCGTCAGCTCCTACGAGCAGTACTTC. The full variable domain, in which reference TRBV5-6 and TRBJ2-7 provide the parts outside the CDR3, is DAGVTQSPTHLIKTRGQQVTLRCSPKSGHDTVSWYQQALGQGPQFIFQYYEEEERQRGNFPDRFSGHQFPNYSSELNVNALLLGDSALYLCASSSTVGVSSYEQYFGPGTRLTVT.

The genes are TRBV30 and TRBJ2-7; tentatively, D is TRBD2 (5 bases). CDR1 and CDR2 from the germline V gene are GTSNPN and SVGIG (reference sequence). This CDR3 is built from 13 residues. V gave up 1 base and J gave up 4 bases, with 11 bases separating them. As DNA, the CDR3 is TGTGCCTGGAGTGGGACTTTACTTTACGAGCAGTACTTC. Translation gives CAWSGTLLYEQYF.

J is TRBJ1-5 and V is TRBV9; D remains unclear. V was cut by 1 base and J by 7 bases, with 15 bases left in between. Per germline, CDR1 SGDLS and CDR2 YYNGEE. The CDR3 covers 15 residues. CDR3 sequence reads: CASSVTGSSLQPQHF. As DNA, the CDR3 is TGTGCCAGCAGCGTAACGGGGTCCTCCCTCCAGCCCCAGCATTTT.